A single sample is the source of the 26 T cell receptor beta chains below, sequenced in a study of regulatory T cells in long-lasting Graves disease. Time point described: persistent/refractory GD, antithyroid drugs over 5 years with positive TRAb. There was RNA extracted from PBMCs, and the TCR library was made from it. Building the TCR beta libraries relied on iRepertoire HTBI primers, and CDR3 regions underwent Arm-PCR. Using its own MiXCR run on the multiplex PCR reads, TCRdb lists one record per CDR3 protein. The profile shows approximately 440,000 distinct CDR3 sequences, roughly a quarter of them singletons. Specimen: peripheral blood mononuclear cells (PBMCs), collected when the disease was refractory, from a patient treated with antithyroid drugs. The source is a female donor with Graves disease.

This clonotype appeared a few times. The rearrangement uses TRBV7-2 and TRBJ1-2; D is uncertain. The CDR3 spans 16 residues. Trimming removed 4 bases at V and 2 bases at J, with 17 bases between. CDR1 SGHTA and CDR2 FQGNSA come from the germline V gene. CDR3 DNA: TGTGCCAGCAGCTCCTTTAAAGGCACAGACAACTATGGCTACACCTTC. This codes for CASSSFKGTDNYGYTF.

The J gene is TRBJ2-1, the V gene TRBV6-1, with 9 nucleotides matching TRBD2. Losses at the gene ends were 3 bases for V and 7 bases for J; bases not matched to a gene: 7. Germline-derived CDR1 and CDR2 are MNHNS and SASEGT. The CDR3 is 15 residues long. CDR3 nucleotides: TGTGCCAGCAGTGACATGGCGGGAGGGGAGAATGAGCAGTTCTTC. It codes for CASSDMAGGENEQFF.

This clonotype was detected ten times or more. A read error is possible here, since a much larger clone lies one base away. This rearrangement joins TRBV2 to TRBJ2-7, with no clear D. The CDR3 has 11 amino acids. Germline V gene data show CDR1 as SNHLY and CDR2 as FYNNEI. V lost 6 bases and J 3 bases, leaving 6 bases between the germline ends. DNA of the CDR3: TGTGCCAGCAGCCAATACTACGAGCAGTACTTC. As protein: CASSQYYEQYF.

This clonotype was seen a few times. The chain has TRBV3-1 and TRBJ2-7; D remains ambiguous. Germline CDR1 and CDR2: LGHDT and YNNKEL (reference sequence). CDR3 length equals 14 residues. With 1 base removed from V and 2 bases from J, the gap between germline ends came to 9 bases. CDR3 DNA sequence: TGTGCCAGCAGCCAAGGGAACATTCCCTACGAGCAGTACTTC. Residues: CASSQGNIPYEQYF.

In this sample, this clonotype turned up many times. V is TRBV7-2 and J is TRBJ2-7; D remains ambiguous. V was shortened by 3 bases and J by 5 bases, with 5 bases between the two germline ends. Germline V gene data show CDR1 as SGHTA and CDR2 as FQGNSA. The CDR3 covers 11 residues. In nucleotides, the CDR3 is TGTGCCAGCAGCTTTAAGAACGAGCAGTACTTC. Protein: CASSFKNEQYF.

Ten or more counts support this clonotype. The chain carries TRBV28 and TRBJ1-6; D perhaps matches TRBD1 (6 bases). V lost 6 bases, J lost 7 bases, and 19 bases lay in between. Germline V CDR1 and CDR2: MDHEN, SYDVKM. The CDR3 totals 16 residues. Here the CDR3 reads CASSFTGQSSNSPLHF. CDR3 nucleotide sequence: TGTGCCAGCAGCTTTACCGGACAGTCCTCAAATTCACCCCTCCACTTT. Filled out from reference TRBV28 and TRBJ1-6, the complete variable domain reads DVKVTQSSRYLVKRTGEKVFLECVQDMDHENMFWYRQDPGLGLRLIYFSYDVKMKEKGDIPEGYSVSREKKERFSLILESASTNQTSMYLCASSFTGQSSNSPLHFGNGTRLTVT.

This clonotype was seen a few times. This rearrangement joins TRBV6-2 or TRBV6-3 to TRBJ1-5; no reliable D call. Germline V gene sequence: CDR1 MNHEY, CDR2 SVGEGT. Trimming pared 6 bases from V and 7 bases from J, leaving 13 bases between. This CDR3 has 13 residues. This chain's CDR3 is CASRKDWQQPQHF. DNA of the CDR3: TGTGCCAGCAGGAAGGACTGGCAGCAGCCCCAGCATTTT.

This clonotype was counted ten times or more. The rearrangement uses TRBV5-1 and TRBJ1-1; possible D gene TRBD1, 6 bases. This CDR3 has 14 residues. V was trimmed by 3 bases and J by 3 bases, leaving 12 bases between them. CDR1 and CDR2 from the germline V gene are SGHRS and YFSETQ. CDR3 residues: CASSYQGGDTEAFF. The CDR3 nucleotides are TGCGCCAGCAGCTACCAAGGGGGAGACACTGAAGCTTTCTTT.

This clonotype came up many times. This sequence joins TRBV5-1 and TRBJ1-3; D is uncertain. The CDR3 is 15 amino acids. The germline V gene has CDR1 SGHRS and CDR2 YFSETQ. The V gene lost 0 bases and the J gene lost 5 bases, with 12 bases spanning the gap. CDR3 sequence reads: CASSLAEGGRNTIYF. CDR3 coding DNA: TGCGCCAGCAGCTTGGCCGAGGGAGGTCGAAACACCATATATTTT.

In this sample, this clonotype turned up a few times. This chain uses TRBV12-5 with TRBJ2-5; 8 nucleotides align to TRBD2. The J call is in doubt because the DNA end fits TRBJ2-1 better. The CDR3 runs 16 residues. Germline CDR1 is LGHNT and CDR2 is FRNRAP. Here the CDR3 reads CASGLILAGRNNEQFF. The CDR3, as DNA: TGTGCTAGTGGTTTGATCTTAGCGGGAAGAAACAATGAGCAGTTCTTC.

This clonotype was seen at least ten times. This chain connects TRBV12-3 or TRBV12-4 to TRBJ1-2; D uncertain. The CDR3 covers 13 residues. V was trimmed by 1 base and J by 8 bases, leaving 11 bases between them. The CDR3 DNA sequence: TGTGCCAGCAGTTTAGTCCGAATCGGGGGCTACACCTTC. Amino acid sequence: CASSLVRIGGYTF.

The chain combines TRBV19 with TRBJ1-4, with 8 bases identical to TRBD1. The J segment lost 0 bases and the V segment lost 4 bases, leaving 13 bases of the junction unmatched. Germline V gives CDR1 LNHDA, CDR2 SQIVND (reference sequence). CDR3 size: 19 residues. CDR3: CASSTLYRTGRTTNEKLFF. CDR3 bases: TGTGCCAGTAGTACCCTTTACAGGACAGGGCGGACAACTAATGAAAAACTGTTTTTT.

The chain is built from TRBV7-3 and TRBJ2-1; 7 bases are a match to TRBD1. The V gene end was trimmed by 5 bases and the J gene end by 0 bases; junction bases not matched to a gene: 19. In germline, CDR1 is SGHTA, CDR2 FQGTGA. The CDR3 extends over 20 amino acids. The CDR3 nucleotides are TGTGCCAGCAGCCTGAGGGACAGCTGGGGCGTATCAAGCTCCTACAATGAGCAGTTCTTC. Translated: CASSLRDSWGVSSSYNEQFF.

This rearrangement joins TRBV6-5 to TRBJ1-2; tentatively, D is TRBD1 (5 bases). V was pared by 2 bases and J by 7 bases, with 11 bases between. This CDR3 contains 13 residues. CDR1 is MNHEY and CDR2 is SVGAGI in the germline V gene. CDR3 sequence (DNA): TGTGCCAGCAGTTACCGCAGGGCTAGTGGCTACACCTTC. It codes for CASSYRRASGYTF.

This clonotype was seen a handful of times. The rearrangement links TRBV28 to TRBJ2-3, with 12 bases fitting TRBD2. After removal of 4 bases from V and 5 bases from J, the junction contained 4 bases not matched to a gene. This CDR3 spans 15 amino acids. Germline V gene data show CDR1 as MDHEN and CDR2 as SYDVKM. As DNA, the CDR3 is TGTGCCAGCAGTTCTAGCGGGAGGGTTGGAGATACGCAGTATTTT. It translates to CASSSSGRVGDTQYF. Full variable domain (outside the CDR3, taken from reference TRBV28 and TRBJ2-3): DVKVTQSSRYLVKRTGEKVFLECVQDMDHENMFWYRQDPGLGLRLIYFSYDVKMKEKGDIPEGYSVSREKKERFSLILESASTNQTSMYLCASSSSGRVGDTQYFGPGTRLTVL.

The chain has TRBV20-1 and TRBJ2-7; D not certain. Germline-derived CDR1 and CDR2 are DFQATT and SNEGSKA (reference sequence). Trimming left V 3 bases short and J 2 bases short, with 5 bases between. The CDR3 contains 11 residues. CDR3 bases: TGCAGTGCTAGCGACACCTACGAGCAGTACTTC. It yields the protein CSASDTYEQYF.

The chain employs TRBV12-3 or TRBV12-4 and TRBJ2-7, with 10 positions matching TRBD2. There are 15 residues in the CDR3. Trimming took 7 bases from V and 0 from J; bases not matched to a gene: 6. The chain's CDR3 is CASNVAGGVSYEQYF. The CDR3 bases are TGTGCCAGCAATGTAGCGGGGGGCGTCTCCTACGAGCAGTACTTC.

This chain connects TRBV12-3 or TRBV12-4 to TRBJ2-7, with 7 bases identical to TRBD2. The trim removed 1 base at V and 2 bases at J, leaving 5 bases unmatched. This CDR3 is 15 amino acids long. The CDR3 DNA is TGTGCCAGCAGTTTAGTGGCGGGAGTAACCTACGAGCAGTACTTC. Protein sequence: CASSLVAGVTYEQYF.

Concerning this clonotype itself: One junction end does not reproduce the germline sequence, and a read error may be involved. The rearrangement links TRBV19 to TRBJ1-5, with TRBD1 as a possible D gene (5 bases). Germline V lookup: CDR1 LNHDA, CDR2 SQIVND (reference sequence). This CDR3 is built from 14 residues. CDR3 nucleotide sequence: TGTGCCAGTAGTATGACAGATAGCAATCGGCCCCAGCATTTT. It yields the protein CASSMTDSNRPQHF.

At least ten counts were recorded for this clonotype. This rearrangement joins TRBV28 to TRBJ2-7, with 9 bases identical to TRBD1. The trim removed 6 bases at V and 5 bases at J, leaving 8 bases unmatched. CDR1 is MDHEN, CDR2 SYDVKM, per germline. The CDR3 contains 14 residues. CDR3 sequence reads: CASRKQGAGNEQYF. The CDR3 bases are TGTGCCAGCAGAAAACAGGGGGCAGGCAACGAGCAGTACTTC.

This clonotype was seen repeatedly, ten times or more. This chain joins TRBV2 and TRBJ1-2; 8 positions match TRBD1. CDR3 length equals 14 residues. Germline V gene data show CDR1 as SNHLY and CDR2 as FYNNEI. J gave up 6 bases and V 6 bases, and 9 bases lay outside the gene matches. The CDR3 spells CASSEIQGGNGYTF. DNA for the CDR3: TGTGCCAGCAGCGAAATACAGGGGGGAAATGGCTACACCTTC.

A word on this clonotype: At one boundary the junction diverges from the germline segment, which might be a read error. The chain couples TRBV6-1 to TRBJ1-2; possible D gene TRBD1, 6 bases. CDR1 and CDR2 from the germline V gene are MNHNS and SASEGT. CDR3 length: 14 residues. The CDR3 DNA is TGTGCCAACAGTGAGCCAGGGCAGGGGTATGGCTACACCTTC. Translated, it gives CANSEPGQGYGYTF.

The chain recombines TRBV10-3 with TRBJ1-1; a possible D gene is TRBD1 (5 bases). The CDR3 extends over 13 amino acids. Germline V lookup: CDR1 ENHRY, CDR2 SYGVKD. V gave up 10 bases and J gave up 3 bases, with 15 bases separating them. This CDR3 reads CATKGDGDTEAFF. CDR3 DNA sequence: TGTGCCACCAAAGGGGACGGGGACACTGAAGCTTTCTTT.

In its sample, this clonotype was seen many times. The chain has TRBV20-1 and TRBJ1-5; TRBD1 aligns across 8 bases. The CDR3 runs 15 residues. Germline CDR1 and CDR2: DFQATT and SNEGSKA (reference sequence). J lost 6 bases, V lost 5 bases, and 12 bases had no gene match. Written as DNA, the CDR3 is TGCAGTGCTGGTCCCGGGACAGGAGGCATTCAGCCCCAGCATTTT. Translation: CSAGPGTGGIQPQHF.

This clonotype came up many times. The chain employs TRBV6-5 and TRBJ1-2, with D unresolved. Trimming removed 2 bases from V and 8 bases from J, with 12 bases in between. Germline V gene sequence: CDR1 MNHEY, CDR2 SVGAGI. CDR3 size: 13 residues. CDR3 loop: CASSYLVSSGYTF. Here the CDR3 DNA reads TGTGCCAGCAGTTACCTGGTATCGAGCGGCTACACCTTC.

In its sample, this clonotype was seen many times. The chain employs TRBV28 and TRBJ2-7, with 8 bases identical to TRBD2. V gave up 5 bases and J gave up 4 bases; unmatched junction bases: 10. The CDR3 has 15 residues. Germline CDR1 and CDR2: MDHEN and SYDVKM. CDR3 sequence reads: CASSGTGTRNYEQYF. CDR3 sequence (DNA): TGTGCCAGCAGTGGAACCGGGACTAGAAATTACGAGCAGTACTTC.